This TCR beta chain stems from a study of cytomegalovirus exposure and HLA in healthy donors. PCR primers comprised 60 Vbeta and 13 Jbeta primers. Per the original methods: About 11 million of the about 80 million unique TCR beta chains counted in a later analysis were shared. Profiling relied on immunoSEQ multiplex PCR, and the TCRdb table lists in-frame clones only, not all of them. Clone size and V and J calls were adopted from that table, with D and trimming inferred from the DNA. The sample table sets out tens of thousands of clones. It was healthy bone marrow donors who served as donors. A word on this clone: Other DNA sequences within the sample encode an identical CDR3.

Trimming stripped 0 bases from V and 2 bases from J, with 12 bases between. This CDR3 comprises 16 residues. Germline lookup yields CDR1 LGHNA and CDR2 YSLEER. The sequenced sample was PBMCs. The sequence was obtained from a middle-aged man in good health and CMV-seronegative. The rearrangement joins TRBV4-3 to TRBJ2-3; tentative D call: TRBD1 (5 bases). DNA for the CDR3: TGCGCCAGCAGCCAAGATAGGGGAAGCACCACAGATACGCAGTATTTT. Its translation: CASSQDRGSTTDTQYF.